This passage covers 32 T cell receptor beta chains from one sample sequenced in a study of shared clonotypes between healthy human individuals. Here immunoSEQ multiplex PCR was the method, and the copy in TCRdb shows in-frame clones only, minus some. The sample includes 2.5 million or so clones, approximately 94% seen only once; the top ten take roughly 0.13%. Material for sequencing was naive CD4+ T cells sorted from blood. Indicated subset: CD45RA+ positively selected. These receptors were obtained from a man in his late teens or twenties in good health.

With respect to this clone: The sample carries other DNA sequences with the same CDR3. The genes are TRBV6-4 and TRBJ1-2; D is ambiguous. Germline CDR1 reads MRHNA; CDR2 reads SNTAGT. Trimming removed 5 bases from V and 2 bases from J, with 9 bases in between. CDR3 length: 13 amino acids. This chain's CDR3 is CASSLDGNYGYTF. The CDR3 DNA follows: TGTGCCAGCAGTCTGGACGGGAACTATGGCTACACCTTC.

The chain employs TRBV15 and TRBJ2-7; no firm D call. V was shortened by 0 bases and J by 5 bases, with 5 bases between the two germline ends. From germline, CDR1 is LNHNV and CDR2 YYDKDF (reference sequence). The CDR3 is 12 residues long. This CDR3 reads CATSRDTNEQYF. CDR3 nucleotide sequence: TGTGCCACCAGCAGAGATACGAACGAGCAGTACTTC.

The chain links TRBV30 to TRBJ2-5, with 7 bases that match TRBD1. Germline CDR1 and CDR2: GTSNPN and SVGIG (reference sequence). The V segment lost 0 bases and the J segment 12 bases; nucleotides outside the gene matches: 7. CDR3 length equals 12 residues. The CDR3 sequence: CAWSVLQGKEYF. CDR3 coding DNA: TGTGCCTGGAGTGTACTACAGGGGAAGGAGTACTTC.

This clone has just one count. This chain joins TRBV7-3 and TRBJ2-5; TRBD2 might be the D (6 bases). Germline V gene data show CDR1 as SGHTA and CDR2 as FQGTGA. V shed 2 bases and J shed 2 bases, with 12 bases lying between them. The CDR3 totals 15 residues. DNA for the CDR3: TGTGCCAGCAGCTTAGCGGGGCTAGCTCAAGAGACCCAGTACTTC. Its translation is CASSLAGLAQETQYF.

This sequence joins TRBV10-2 and TRBJ2-3, with D unresolved. V was pared by 4 bases and J by 4 bases, with 12 bases between. The CDR3 totals 14 residues. Germline CDR1 is WSHSY and CDR2 is SAAADI. This CDR3 reads CASSVYPGADTQYF. CDR3 in DNA: TGCGCCAGCAGTGTTTACCCAGGAGCAGATACGCAGTATTTT.

The chain employs TRBV7-2 and TRBJ1-2; tentatively, D is TRBD1 (5 bases). CDR1 is SGHTA, CDR2 FQGNSA, per germline. V was trimmed by 1 base and J by 5 bases, leaving 11 bases between them. The CDR3 covers 14 residues. CDR3 bases: TGTGCCAGCAGCTTAGTCGCGGGGCGATATGGCTACACCTTC. It is translated as CASSLVAGRYGYTF. Drawing the rest from reference TRBV7-2 and TRBJ1-2, the complete variable domain is GAGVSQSPSNKVTEKGKDVELRCDPISGHTALYWYRQSLGQGLEFLIYFQGNSAPDKSGLPSDRFSAERTGGSVSTLTIQRTQQEDSAVYLCASSLVAGRYGYTFGSGTRLTVV.

The chain is built from TRBV10-3 and TRBJ2-7; 7 bases match TRBD2. The CDR3 loop spans 12 amino acids. V was clipped by 6 bases and J by 5 bases; unmatched bases: 4. From germline, CDR1 is ENHRY and CDR2 SYGVKD. The CDR3, as DNA: TGTGCCATCAGCGGGACTACCGACGAGCAGTACTTC. The encoded protein is CAISGTTDEQYF.

The chain has TRBV18 and TRBJ1-3; 9 bases match TRBD1. In germline, CDR1 is KGHSH, CDR2 LQKENI. The CDR3 runs 18 residues. V gave up 4 bases and J gave up 3 bases; unmatched junction bases: 13. This CDR3 is CASSRDLPGQGGGNTIYF. CDR3 nucleotide sequence: TGTGCCAGCTCACGAGATTTACCGGGACAGGGAGGTGGAAACACCATATATTTT.

This rearrangement joins TRBV6-5 to TRBJ1-5, with a possible D match to TRBD1 (6 bases). This CDR3 has 13 amino acids. The V gene lost 6 bases and the J gene lost 6 bases, with 12 bases spanning the gap. CDR1 and CDR2 (germline): MNHEY, SVGAGI. The CDR3 region has the DNA TGTGCCAGCAGCAGAGGGGGGACTCAGCCCCAGCATTTT. Translating gives CASSRGGTQPQHF.

This chain connects TRBV4-1 to TRBJ2-4, with 9 positions matching TRBD2. In germline, CDR1 is MGHRA, CDR2 YSYEKL. V dropped 3 bases and J dropped 2; count of bases not matched to a gene: 8. This CDR3 is built from 17 residues. This CDR3 is CASSQVSGRGTKNIQYF. CDR3 coding DNA: TGCGCCAGCAGCCAGGTTAGCGGGAGAGGGACCAAAAACATTCAGTACTTC.

This clone was picked up a small number of times. The chain recombines TRBV19 with TRBJ1-5; TRBD1 is a possible D gene (6 bases). Trimming shortened V by 7 bases and J by 1 base, and 11 bases separated the two germline ends. Germline V CDR1 and CDR2: LNHDA, SQIVND (reference sequence). The CDR3 consists of 14 residues. The CDR3 is CASTHRESNQPQHF. For the CDR3, the DNA is TGTGCCAGTACCCACAGGGAGAGCAATCAGCCCCAGCATTTT.

J is TRBJ2-7 and V is TRBV9; tentatively, D is TRBD1 (7 bases). CDR1 and CDR2 from the germline V gene are SGDLS and YYNGEE. The CDR3 runs to 14 residues. V was cut by 2 bases and J by 3 bases, with 12 bases left in between. The CDR3 DNA is TGTGCCAGCAGCGTCGGGGGACAGAACTACGAGCAGTACTTC. Residues: CASSVGGQNYEQYF.

In this sample, this clone turned up a few times. Other DNA sequences of this sample code for an identical CDR3. The J gene is TRBJ1-4, the V gene TRBV10-3; 7 nucleotides line up with TRBD1. The trim removed 0 bases at V and 3 bases at J, leaving 1 base unmatched. The CDR3 is 15 residues long. Germline V gives CDR1 ENHRY, CDR2 SYGVKD. CDR3 DNA: TGTGCCATCAGTGAGTCTACAGGGGCTAATGAAAAACTGTTTTTT. This codes for CAISESTGANEKLFF.

A note on this clone: This sample includes further DNA sequences coding for the same CDR3. The chain links TRBV9 to TRBJ1-6, with D unclear. CDR3 length: 16 amino acids. V was clipped by 0 bases and J by 0 bases, with 7 bases between them. The germline gives CDR1 SGDLS, CDR2 YYNGEE. In nucleotides, the CDR3 is TGTGCCAGCAGCGTAGGTCGGAGCTCCTATAATTCACCCCTCCACTTT. Protein sequence: CASSVGRSSYNSPLHF.

This clone has only a few counts. The same CDR3 also results from other DNA sequences found in this sample. The chain joins TRBV30 to TRBJ1-2; possible D gene TRBD1, 5 bases. In germline, CDR1 is GTSNPN, CDR2 SVGIG (reference sequence). V dropped 0 bases and J dropped 7 bases, with 6 bases sitting between them. This CDR3 region has 11 residues. In nucleotides, the CDR3 is TGTGCCTGGAGTGTTGGGGGTGGCTACACCTTC. It encodes CAWSVGGGYTF.

This clone was detected only once. This chain joins TRBV6-5 and TRBJ2-5, with a tentative D call TRBD2 (6 bases). The V end lost 7 bases, the J end lost 5 bases, and 17 bases lay between the germline ends. Germline CDR1 reads MNHEY; CDR2 reads SVGAGI. The CDR3 runs to 14 residues. CDR3 sequence (DNA): TGTGCCAGCATTCCCCCTGGAGGGCTGGAGACCCAGTACTTC. Translated: CASIPPGGLETQYF.

The V and J genes are TRBV5-6 and TRBJ1-2; tentatively, D is TRBD1 (6 bases). Germline V gene sequence: CDR1 SGHDT, CDR2 YYEEEE. This CDR3 spans 15 amino acids. Between the trimmed V and J ends, which lost 3 bases and 6 bases, there was a span of 18 bases. The CDR3 nucleotides are TGTGCCAGCAGCTCACCGCGGGGGGGCGCGGATGGCTACACCTTC. Translating gives CASSSPRGGADGYTF. The full variable domain, completed using reference TRBV5-6 and TRBJ1-2, is DAGVTQSPTHLIKTRGQQVTLRCSPKSGHDTVSWYQQALGQGPQFIFQYYEEEERQRGNFPDRFSGHQFPNYSSELNVNALLLGDSALYLCASSSPRGGADGYTFGSGTRLTVV.

This chain uses TRBV7-3 with TRBJ2-3; possibly TRBD1 or TRBD2 for D (5 bases each). Germline V lookup: CDR1 SGHTA, CDR2 FQGTGA. The CDR3 runs 17 residues. V gave up 3 bases and J gave up 0 bases, with 16 bases separating them. Here the CDR3 DNA reads TGTGCCAGCAGCTTTAGTGGGGGTTTCATTAGCACAGATACGCAGTATTTT. This sequence encodes CASSFSGGFISTDTQYF.

The CDR3 loop reads CASSFPGQNTDTQYF. CDR3 DNA sequence: TGTGCCAGCAGCTTCCCGGGACAGAACACAGATACGCAGTATTTT. The rearrangement joins TRBV5-4 to TRBJ2-3, with TRBD1 identical over 7 bases. Losses at the gene ends were 2 bases for V and 2 bases for J; bases not matched to a gene: 5. The CDR3 is made up of 15 amino acids. The V gene's germline CDR1 is SGHNT and CDR2 YYREEE (reference sequence).

The CDR3 here is CASSSDRTGLNSPLHF. In DNA form, the CDR3 reads TGTGCCAGCAGCTCAGACCGGACAGGCCTTAATTCACCCCTCCACTTT. The rearrangement uses TRBV7-9 and TRBJ1-6; TRBD1 matches at 7 bases. J gave up 6 bases and V 4 bases, and 9 bases lay outside the gene matches. From germline, CDR1 is SEHNR and CDR2 FQNEAQ (reference sequence). The CDR3 totals 16 residues.

V and J are TRBV5-4 and TRBJ2-7; D ambiguous. Germline assignment: CDR1 SGHNT and CDR2 YYREEE (reference sequence). This CDR3 is 13 amino acids long. Trimming stripped 3 bases from V and 0 bases from J, with 7 bases between. DNA of the CDR3: TGTGCCAGCAGCTCCCTTTCCTCCTACGAGCAGTACTTC. This encodes CASSSLSSYEQYF.

This rearrangement joins TRBV18 to TRBJ2-7; 13 bases are shared with TRBD2. This CDR3 has 16 residues. J lost 5 bases, V lost 2 bases, and 6 bases had no gene match. Looked up from germline, CDR1 is KGHSH and CDR2 is LQKENI. In DNA form, the CDR3 reads TGTGCCAGCTCACCAGGACTAGCGGGAGTGGGCAACGAGCAGTACTTC. It specifies CASSPGLAGVGNEQYF.

The chain joins TRBV5-1 to TRBJ2-4; D uncertain. CDR3 length equals 15 residues. Germline lookup yields CDR1 SGHRS and CDR2 YFSETQ. V lost 5 bases to trimming and J lost 1 base, with 13 bases between them. CDR3 in amino acids: CASRINMEAKNIQYF. The CDR3, as DNA: TGCGCCAGCAGGATCAATATGGAGGCCAAAAACATTCAGTACTTC.

V is TRBV19 and J is TRBJ1-1; TRBD1 aligns across 7 bases. Unmatched junction bases numbered 7, after V lost 3 bases and J lost 0 bases. Per the germline V gene, CDR1 is LNHDA and CDR2 is SQIVND (reference sequence). This CDR3 has 16 amino acids. The CDR3 loop is CASSISFDRVNTEAFF. CDR3 in DNA: TGTGCCAGTAGTATCTCTTTTGACAGGGTGAACACTGAAGCTTTCTTT.

Of note for this clone: A read error may account for a junction end that differs from germline. The chain uses TRBV6-5 and TRBJ2-5, with 7 bases that match TRBD1. The J call is uncertain, as TRBJ2-7 better fits the DNA end. The CDR3 is 15 residues long. Germline loops: CDR1 MNHEY, CDR2 SVGAGI. The CDR3: CASSDSDRVIYEQYF. The CDR3 coding sequence is TGTGCCAGCAGTGACTCCGACAGGGTAATCTACGAGCAGTACTTC.

The chain recombines TRBV6-1 with TRBJ1-5; 10 bases are a match to TRBD1. The germline V gene encodes CDR1 MNHNS and CDR2 SASEGT. The CDR3 spans 15 residues. J gave up 5 bases and V 8 bases, and 9 bases lay outside the gene matches. Here the CDR3 DNA reads TGTGCCAGCGCTCTGGACAGGGGGACGTATCAGCCCCAGCATTTT. Encoded protein: CASALDRGTYQPQHF.

The V and J genes are TRBV30 and TRBJ1-2; TRBD1 aligns across 8 bases. The V segment lost 6 bases and the J segment 5 bases; nucleotides outside the gene matches: 2. In germline, CDR1 is GTSNPN, CDR2 SVGIG (reference sequence). CDR3 size: 11 residues. CDR3 protein: CACRQGYGYTF. CDR3 nucleotides: TGTGCCTGCCGACAGGGGTATGGCTACACCTTC.

The chain carries TRBV6-4 and TRBJ2-2; D is unresolved. Trimming pared 10 bases from V and 0 bases from J, leaving 3 bases between. The germline V gene encodes CDR1 MRHNA and CDR2 SNTAGT. The CDR3 contains 11 residues. The DNA of the CDR3 is TGTGCCACTTCGAACACCGGGGAGCTGTTTTTT. It specifies CATSNTGELFF.

The rearrangement joins TRBV10-3 to TRBJ2-1; D may be TRBD1 (5 bases). V dropped 2 bases and J dropped 9 bases, with 14 bases sitting between them. The CDR3 loop spans 14 amino acids. In germline, CDR1 is ENHRY, CDR2 SYGVKD. The CDR3 spells CAISEVARAGEQFF. CDR3 nucleotides: TGTGCCATCAGTGAGGTCGCCAGGGCTGGTGAGCAGTTCTTC.

The chain employs TRBV30 and TRBJ2-5; a weak D match, TRBD2 (7 bases). Near its end, the DNA agrees better with TRBJ2-7, so the J call may be wrong. CDR1 is GTSNPN, CDR2 SVGIG, per germline (reference sequence). The CDR3 spans 12 residues. The CDR3 DNA follows: TGTGCCTGGAGCCACGGGGGGCACGAGCAGTACTTC. Protein product: CAWSHGGHEQYF.

This chain connects TRBV30 to TRBJ1-5; D gene ambiguous. Germline loops: CDR1 GTSNPN, CDR2 SVGIG (reference sequence). This CDR3 is 14 amino acids long. Trimming stripped 0 bases from V and 4 bases from J, with 10 bases between. The CDR3 sequence: CAWSVGRNNQPQHF. The CDR3 nucleotides read TGTGCCTGGAGTGTAGGGCGGAATAATCAGCCCCAGCATTTT.

V is TRBV5-1 and J is TRBJ2-1; TRBD1 matches 7 bases. This CDR3 region has 18 residues. Looked up from germline, CDR1 is SGHRS and CDR2 is YFSETQ. After removal of 0 bases from V and 0 bases from J, the junction contained 9 bases not matched to a gene. The CDR3: CASSLASWTGLSYNEQFF. CDR3 nucleotides: TGCGCCAGCAGCTTGGCGTCGTGGACAGGCCTCTCCTACAATGAGCAGTTCTTC. The variable domain in full, with the rest retrieved from reference TRBV5-1 and TRBJ2-1, is KAGVTQTPRYLIKTRGQQVTLSCSPISGHRSVSWYQQTPGQGLQFLFEYFSETQRNKGNFPGRFSGRQFSNSRSEMNVSTLELGDSALYLCASSLASWTGLSYNEQFFGPGTRLTVL.